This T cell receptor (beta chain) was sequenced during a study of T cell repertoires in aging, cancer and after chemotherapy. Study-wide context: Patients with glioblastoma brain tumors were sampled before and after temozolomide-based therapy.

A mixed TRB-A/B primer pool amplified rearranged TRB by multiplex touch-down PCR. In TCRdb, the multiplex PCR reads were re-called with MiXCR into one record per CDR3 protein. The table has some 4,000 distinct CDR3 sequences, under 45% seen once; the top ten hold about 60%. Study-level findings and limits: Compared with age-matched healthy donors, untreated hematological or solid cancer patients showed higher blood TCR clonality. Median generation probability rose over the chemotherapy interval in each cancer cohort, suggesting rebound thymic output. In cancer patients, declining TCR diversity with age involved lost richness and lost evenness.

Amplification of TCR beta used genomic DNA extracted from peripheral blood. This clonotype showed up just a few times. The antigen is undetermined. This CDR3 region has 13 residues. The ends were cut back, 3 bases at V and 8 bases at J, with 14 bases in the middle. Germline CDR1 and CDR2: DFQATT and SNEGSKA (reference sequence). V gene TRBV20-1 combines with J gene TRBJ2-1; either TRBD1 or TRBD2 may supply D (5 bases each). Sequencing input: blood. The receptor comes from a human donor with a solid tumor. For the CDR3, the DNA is TGCAGTGCTAGCTCGGGGCTAGTTGATGAGCAGTTCTTC. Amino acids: CSASSGLVDEQFF.